This TCR beta chain was captured by sequencing in a study of CD4 T cells in relation to SARS-CoV-2 and coronaviruses. Whole-study context: ViraFEST: approximately 10-day antigen culture of PBMCs, then TCR beta CDR3 sequencing.

CDR1 KGHSH and CDR2 LQKENI come from the germline V gene. Trimming took off 1 base at V and 2 bases at J, with 8 bases between the two ends. This CDR3 comprises 14 residues. Before the COVID-19 pandemic, during about 2010-2018, CD4+ T cells were taken from unexposed donors. After ten to eleven days of culture, CD4+ T cells were isolated. As cell numbers allowed, unexposed-donor CD4+ T cells faced SARS-CoV-2 S/N and four cold-coronavirus spikes. Remarks on this clone: The antigen remains undetermined.

Here immunoSEQ multiplex PCR was the method, and the copy in TCRdb shows in-frame clones only, minus some. The table has some 29,000 clones, about 70% seen once. This sequence joins TRBV18 and TRBJ2-5; D uncertain. The TCR originated in a human donor in good health. Sample: CD4+ T cells from PBMCs, cultured in vitro. CDR3 loop: CASSPRQLQETQYF. As DNA, the CDR3 is TGTGCCAGCTCACCACGCCAGCTACAAGAGACCCAGTACTTC.